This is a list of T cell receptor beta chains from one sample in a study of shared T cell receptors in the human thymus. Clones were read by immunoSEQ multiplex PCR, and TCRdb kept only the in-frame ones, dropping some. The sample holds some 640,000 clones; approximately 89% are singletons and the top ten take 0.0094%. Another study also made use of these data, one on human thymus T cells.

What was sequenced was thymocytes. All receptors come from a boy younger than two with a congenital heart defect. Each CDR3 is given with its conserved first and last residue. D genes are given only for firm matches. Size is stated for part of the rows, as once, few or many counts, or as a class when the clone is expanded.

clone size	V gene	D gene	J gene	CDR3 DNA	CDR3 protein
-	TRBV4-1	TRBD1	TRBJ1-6	TGCGCCAGCAGCCAAGATGGGACAGGGCAATCCCCCCTCCACTTT	CASSQDGTGQSPLHF
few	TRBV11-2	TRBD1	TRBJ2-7	TGTGCCAGCAGCCTATTACAGGGGGTAGACGAGCAGTACTTC	CASSLLQGVDEQYF
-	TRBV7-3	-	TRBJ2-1	TGTGCCAGCAGCCGGACACCCTACAATGAGCAGTTCTTC	CASSRTPYNEQFF
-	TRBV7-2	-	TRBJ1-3	TGTGCCAGCAGGCTACGACGAGGAACCGGAAACACCATATATTTT	CASRLRRGTGNTIYF
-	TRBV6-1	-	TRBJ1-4	TGTGCCAGCAGTCCTCGTGGAGGGGCGCAAAAACTGTTTTTT	CASSPRGGAQKLFF
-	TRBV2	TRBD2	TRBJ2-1	TGTGCCAGCAGTGAAGGGACGGCTAGCGGGAGGGCCCGTAGCTCCTACAATGAGCAGTTCTTC	CASSEGTASGRARSSYNEQFF
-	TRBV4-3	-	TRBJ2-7	TGCGCCAGCAGCCGCGAAATACAGGGCGGAGAGCAGTACTTC	CASSREIQGGEQYF
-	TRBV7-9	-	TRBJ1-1	TGTGCCAGCAGCCCCTACGACATGAACACTGAAGCTTTCTTT	CASSPYDMNTEAFF
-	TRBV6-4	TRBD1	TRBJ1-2	TGTGCCAGCAGTGAAAGGGCAGGGGGCTCTACTCGGTATGGCTACACCTTC	CASSERAGGSTRYGYTF
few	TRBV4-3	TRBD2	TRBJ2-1	TGCGCCAGCAGCCAAGGGGGACTAGGGAGCAATGAGCAGTTCTTC	CASSQGGLGSNEQFF
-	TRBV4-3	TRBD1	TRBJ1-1	TGCGCCAGCAGCCAAGGGCACAGGGGGCCGGTAAAAACTGAAGCTTTCTTT	CASSQGHRGPVKTEAFF
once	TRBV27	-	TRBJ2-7	TGTGCCAGCCAAGGGGTTAGCTCCTACGAGCAGTACTTC	CASQGVSSYEQYF
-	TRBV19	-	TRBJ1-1	TGTGCCAGCACACCTCCCGGCCGGAGTGAAGCTTTCTTT	CASTPPGRSEAFF
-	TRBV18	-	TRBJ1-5	TGTGCCAGCTCGACGACACCCCGCCTGATCGATCAGCCCCAGCATTTT	CASSTTPRLIDQPQHF
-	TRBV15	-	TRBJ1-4	TGTGCCACCAGCGCTACAGGAACTAATGAAAAACTGTTTTTT	CATSATGTNEKLFF
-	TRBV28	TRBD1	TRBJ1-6	TGTGCCAGCAGTTTATGGGACAGGGAGAGCTCCTATAATTCACCCCTCCACTTT	CASSLWDRESSYNSPLHF
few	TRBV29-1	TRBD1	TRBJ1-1	TGCAGCGCAATAAGACAGGGCCCCACCACTGAAGCTTTCTTT	CSAIRQGPTTEAFF
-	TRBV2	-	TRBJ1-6	TGTGCCAGTGAGCTTGAGGGAGCTTCACCCCTCCACTTT	CASELEGASPLHF
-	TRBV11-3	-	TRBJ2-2	TGTGCCAGCAGCGTTGGGGGGACCGGGGCGAACACCGGGGAGCTGTTTTTT	CASSVGGTGANTGELFF
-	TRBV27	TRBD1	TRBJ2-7	TGTGCCAGCAGCCCCCGACAGGGACCTCCCTACGAGCAGTACTTC	CASSPRQGPPYEQYF
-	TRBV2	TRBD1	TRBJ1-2	TGTGCCAGCAGTTTATTACGGGGGGGACAGGGGAATGGCTACACCTTC	CASSLLRGGQGNGYTF
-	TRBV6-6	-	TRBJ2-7	TGTGCCAGCAGTTCACCGGGGATCGTTCCTCCCTACGAGCAGTACTTC	CASSSPGIVPPYEQYF
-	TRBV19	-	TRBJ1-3	TGTGCCAGTACCAGGTTGGGCACGTTGAGCTCTGGAAACACCATATATTTT	CASTRLGTLSSGNTIYF
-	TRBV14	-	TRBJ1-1	TGTGCCAGCAGCCCGTTTTTGGACAGCCCTATGAACACTGAAGCTTTCTTT	CASSPFLDSPMNTEAFF
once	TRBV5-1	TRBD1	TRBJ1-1	TGCGCCAGCAGCGGACAGGGGGGGTTCGCTACTGAAGCTTTCTTT	CASSGQGGFATEAFF
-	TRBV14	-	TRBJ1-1	TGTGCCAGCAGCCGCAATAAATACTCTACTGAAGCTTTCTTT	CASSRNKYSTEAFF
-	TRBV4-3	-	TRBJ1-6	TGCGCCAGCAGCCAAGTCTCAGGGTCACCCCTCCACTTT	CASSQVSGSPLHF
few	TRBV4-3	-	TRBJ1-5	TGCGCCAGCAGCCAAGATCCTTATCAGCCCCAGCATTTT	CASSQDPYQPQHF
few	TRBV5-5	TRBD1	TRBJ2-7	TGTGCCAGCAGCTTATTCAGAACAACAGGGGCCTACGAGCAGTACTTC	CASSLFRTTGAYEQYF
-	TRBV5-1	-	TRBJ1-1	TGCGCCAGCAGTTATGACAGTCTCACTGAAGCTTTCTTT	CASSYDSLTEAFF
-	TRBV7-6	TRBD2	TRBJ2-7	TGTGCCAGCAGCTCGACTAGCGGGAGGACCTACGAGCAGTACTTC	CASSSTSGRTYEQYF
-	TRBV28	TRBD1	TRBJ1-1	TGTGCCAGCAGTCTCCCTACAGGGGCCACTGAAGCTTTCTTT	CASSLPTGATEAFF
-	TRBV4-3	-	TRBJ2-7	TGCGCCAGCAGCCAAGAGCGGGGATCGGGAATAGTACAAGAGTTCGGTGGTTCCGAGCAGTACTTC	CASSQERGSGIVQEFGGSEQYF
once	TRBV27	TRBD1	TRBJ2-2	TGTGCCAGCAGTGCCGGACAGGAGTTGAACACCGGGGAGCTGTTTTTT	CASSAGQELNTGELFF
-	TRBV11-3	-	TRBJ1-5	TGTGCCAGCAGCTTAGACAGGGAACGGGTTTATAGCAATCAGCCCCAGCATTTT	CASSLDRERVYSNQPQHF
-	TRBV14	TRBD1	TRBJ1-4	TGTGCCAGCAGACCCGGGACAGGGGTGGTGACTAATGAAAAACTGTTTTTT	CASRPGTGVVTNEKLFF
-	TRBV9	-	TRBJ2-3	TGTGCCAGCAGCGTATACGCTCAGGACAGAAGCACAGATACGCAGTATTTT	CASSVYAQDRSTDTQYF
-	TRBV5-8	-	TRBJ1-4	TGTGCCAGCAGCCGACCTCCCCGGCAGGCTGCAACTAATGAAAAACTGTTTTTT	CASSRPPRQAATNEKLFF
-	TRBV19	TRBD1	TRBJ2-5	TGTGCCAGTAGTATACAGGGGGTTGGGGAGACCCAGTACTTC	CASSIQGVGETQYF
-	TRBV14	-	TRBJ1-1	TGTGCCAGCAGCCAAGATTGGACTGTTTTGAACACTGAAGCTTTCTTT	CASSQDWTVLNTEAFF
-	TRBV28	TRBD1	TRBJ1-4	TGTGCCAGCAGTCTAGACAGGGGGCGGGAAAAACTGTTTTTT	CASSLDRGREKLFF
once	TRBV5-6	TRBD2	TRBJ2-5	TGTGCCAGCAGCCCTGGGACTAGCGGGGGGGTAGAAGAGACCCAGTACTTC	CASSPGTSGGVEETQYF
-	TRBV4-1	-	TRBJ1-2	TGCGCCAGCAGCCAAGATCGGCGGGCCGGTGGGGGCTACACCTTC	CASSQDRRAGGGYTF
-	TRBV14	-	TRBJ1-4	TGTGCCAGCAGCCAGCGGGAGACGGCTAATGAAAAACTGTTTTTT	CASSQRETANEKLFF
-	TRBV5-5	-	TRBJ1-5	TGTGCCAGCAGCTTGCCGTACAGTCGGCGGGGCAATCAGCCCCAGCATTTT	CASSLPYSRRGNQPQHF
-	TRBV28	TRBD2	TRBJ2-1	TGTGCCAGCAGCCGCTCGCTAGCGGGGATATACTCCTACAATGAGCAGTTCTTC	CASSRSLAGIYSYNEQFF
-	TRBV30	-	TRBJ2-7	TGTGCCTGTAGAATCCCCGGTCCAACGCCATCCTACGAGCAGTACTTC	CACRIPGPTPSYEQYF
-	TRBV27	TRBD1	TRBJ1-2	TGTGCCAGCAGTACCCTGACAGGGCTTGACTATGGCTACACCTTC	CASSTLTGLDYGYTF
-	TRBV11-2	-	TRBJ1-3	TGTGCCAGCAGCCCAACTGTAGACACCATATATTTT	CASSPTVDTIYF
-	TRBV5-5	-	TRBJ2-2	TGTGCCAGCAGCGACCCCCTAGCTTCGGACACCGGGGAGCTGTTTTTT	CASSDPLASDTGELFF
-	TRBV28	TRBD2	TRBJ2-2	TGTGCCAGCAGTTCCCCAGCGGGAGAGGACACCGGGGAGCTGTTTTTT	CASSSPAGEDTGELFF
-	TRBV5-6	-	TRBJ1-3	TGTGCCAGCAGCTTGGGGAGGCAATCTGGAAACACCATATATTTT	CASSLGRQSGNTIYF